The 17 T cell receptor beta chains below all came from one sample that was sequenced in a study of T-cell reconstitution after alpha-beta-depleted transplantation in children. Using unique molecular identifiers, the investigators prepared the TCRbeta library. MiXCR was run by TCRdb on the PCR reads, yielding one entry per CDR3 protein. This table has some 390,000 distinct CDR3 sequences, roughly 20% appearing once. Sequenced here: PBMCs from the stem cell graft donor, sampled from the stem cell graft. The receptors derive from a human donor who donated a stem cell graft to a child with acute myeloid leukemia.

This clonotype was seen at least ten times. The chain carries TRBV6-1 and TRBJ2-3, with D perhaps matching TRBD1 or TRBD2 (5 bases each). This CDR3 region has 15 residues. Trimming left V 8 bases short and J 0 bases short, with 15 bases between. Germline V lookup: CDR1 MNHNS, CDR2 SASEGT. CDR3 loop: CASARDPLSTDTQYF. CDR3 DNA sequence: TGTGCCAGCGCCCGGGACCCACTTAGCACAGATACGCAGTATTTT.

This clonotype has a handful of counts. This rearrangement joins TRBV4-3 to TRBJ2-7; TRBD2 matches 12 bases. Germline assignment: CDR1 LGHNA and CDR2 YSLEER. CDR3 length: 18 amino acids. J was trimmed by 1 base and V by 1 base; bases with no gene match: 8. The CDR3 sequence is CASSQAHTSGGRSYEQYF. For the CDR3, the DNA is TGCGCCAGCAGCCAAGCCCATACTAGCGGGGGGCGATCCTACGAGCAGTACTTC.

CDR3 residues: CASRSGLAGNTGELFF. Written as DNA, the CDR3 is TGTGCCAGCAGGTCGGGACTAGCGGGAAACACCGGGGAGCTGTTTTTT. The V call is TRBV12-3 or TRBV12-4, the J call TRBJ2-2; 13 bases fit TRBD2. CDR3 length: 16 residues. The trim removed 6 bases at V and 2 bases at J, leaving 3 bases unmatched.

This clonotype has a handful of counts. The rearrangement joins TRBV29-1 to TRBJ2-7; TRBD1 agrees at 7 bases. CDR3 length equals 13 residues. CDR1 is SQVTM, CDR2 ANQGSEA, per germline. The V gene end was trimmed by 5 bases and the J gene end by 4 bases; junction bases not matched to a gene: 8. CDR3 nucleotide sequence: TGCAGCGTTAGGACAGGCAACGCTTACGAGCAGTACTTC. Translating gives CSVRTGNAYEQYF.

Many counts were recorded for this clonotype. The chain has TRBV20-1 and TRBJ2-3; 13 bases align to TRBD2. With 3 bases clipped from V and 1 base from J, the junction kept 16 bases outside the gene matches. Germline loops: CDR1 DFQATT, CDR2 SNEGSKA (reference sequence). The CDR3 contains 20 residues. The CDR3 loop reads CSASPPGLAGTWRGTDTQYF. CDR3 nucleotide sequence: TGCAGTGCTAGTCCCCCGGGACTAGCGGGGACGTGGCGGGGCACAGATACGCAGTATTTT.

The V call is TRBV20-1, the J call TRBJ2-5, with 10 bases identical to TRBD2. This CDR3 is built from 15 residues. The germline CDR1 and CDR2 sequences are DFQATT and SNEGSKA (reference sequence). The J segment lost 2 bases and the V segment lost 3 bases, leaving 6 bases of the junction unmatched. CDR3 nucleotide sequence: TGCAGTGCTAGTATACCGACTAGCGGGCAAGAGACCCAGTACTTC. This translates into CSASIPTSGQETQYF.

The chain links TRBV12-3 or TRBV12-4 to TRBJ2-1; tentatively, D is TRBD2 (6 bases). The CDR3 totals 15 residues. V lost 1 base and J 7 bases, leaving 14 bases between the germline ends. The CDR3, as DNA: TGTGCCAGCAGTTTAGTGGGAGGTCCCAGGAATGAGCAGTTCTTC. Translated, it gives CASSLVGGPRNEQFF.

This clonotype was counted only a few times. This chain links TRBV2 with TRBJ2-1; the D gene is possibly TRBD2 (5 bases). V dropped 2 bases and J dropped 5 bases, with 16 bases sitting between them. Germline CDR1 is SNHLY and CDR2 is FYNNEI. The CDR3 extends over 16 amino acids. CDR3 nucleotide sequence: TGTGCCAGCAGTGAATCCCTAGCCTGGGCTGACAATGAGCAGTTCTTC. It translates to CASSESLAWADNEQFF.

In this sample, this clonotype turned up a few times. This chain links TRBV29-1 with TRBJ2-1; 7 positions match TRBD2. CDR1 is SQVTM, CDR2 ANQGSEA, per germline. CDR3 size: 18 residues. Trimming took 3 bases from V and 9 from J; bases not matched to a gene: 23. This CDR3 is CSVEGGSLRAVFYGEQFF. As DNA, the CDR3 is TGCAGCGTTGAGGGCGGGAGTTTACGGGCGGTCTTTTATGGTGAGCAGTTCTTC.

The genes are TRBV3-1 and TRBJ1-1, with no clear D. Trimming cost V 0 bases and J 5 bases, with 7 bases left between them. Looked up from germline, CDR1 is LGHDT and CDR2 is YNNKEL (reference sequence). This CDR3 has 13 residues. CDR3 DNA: TGTGCCAGCAGCCAAGAACACGGAACTGAAGCTTTCTTT. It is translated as CASSQEHGTEAFF.

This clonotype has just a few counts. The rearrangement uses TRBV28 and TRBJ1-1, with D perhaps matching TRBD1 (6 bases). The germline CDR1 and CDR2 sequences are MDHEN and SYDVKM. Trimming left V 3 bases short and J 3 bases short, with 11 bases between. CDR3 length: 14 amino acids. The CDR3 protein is CASSFKGGDTEAFF. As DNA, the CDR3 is TGTGCCAGCAGTTTTAAAGGGGGGGACACTGAAGCTTTCTTT. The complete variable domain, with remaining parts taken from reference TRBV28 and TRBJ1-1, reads DVKVTQSSRYLVKRTGEKVFLECVQDMDHENMFWYRQDPGLGLRLIYFSYDVKMKEKGDIPEGYSVSREKKERFSLILESASTNQTSMYLCASSFKGGDTEAFFGQGTRLTVV.

The CDR3: CASSNGLALRQETQYF. In nucleotides, the CDR3 is TGTGCCAGCAGTAACGGACTAGCCCTGAGACAAGAGACCCAGTACTTC. V usage is TRBV2 and J usage is TRBJ2-5, with 8 bases lining up with TRBD2. J was trimmed by 2 bases and V by 5 bases; bases with no gene match: 10. Germline V gives CDR1 SNHLY, CDR2 FYNNEI. The CDR3 sequence is 16 residues long.

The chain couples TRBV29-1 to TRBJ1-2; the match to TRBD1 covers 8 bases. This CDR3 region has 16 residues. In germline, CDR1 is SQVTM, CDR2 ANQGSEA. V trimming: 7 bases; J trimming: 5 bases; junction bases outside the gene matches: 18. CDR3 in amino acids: CSAVPQGAVPGYGYTF. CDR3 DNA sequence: TGCAGCGCCGTCCCCCAGGGGGCCGTTCCAGGGTATGGCTACACCTTC.

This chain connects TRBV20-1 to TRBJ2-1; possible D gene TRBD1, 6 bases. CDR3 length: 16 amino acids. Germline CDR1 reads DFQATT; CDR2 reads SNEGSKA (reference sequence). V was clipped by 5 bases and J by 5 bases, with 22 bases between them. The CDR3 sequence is CSARRRDIQDDNEQFF. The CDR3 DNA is TGCAGTGCTCGCCGCAGGGACATCCAGGATGACAATGAGCAGTTCTTC.

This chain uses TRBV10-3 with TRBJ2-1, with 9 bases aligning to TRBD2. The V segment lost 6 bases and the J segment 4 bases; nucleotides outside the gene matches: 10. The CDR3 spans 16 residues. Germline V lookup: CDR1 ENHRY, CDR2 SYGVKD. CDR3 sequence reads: CAIRAEAGGGYNEQFF. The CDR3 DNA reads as TGTGCCATCAGAGCCGAAGCGGGAGGAGGTTACAATGAGCAGTTCTTC.

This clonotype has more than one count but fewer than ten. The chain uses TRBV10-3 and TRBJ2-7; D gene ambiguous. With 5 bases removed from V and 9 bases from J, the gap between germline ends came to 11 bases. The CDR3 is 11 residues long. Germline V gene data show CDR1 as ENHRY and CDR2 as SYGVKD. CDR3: CAISSAERQYF. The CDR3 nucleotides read TGTGCCATCAGTAGCGCAGAGAGGCAGTACTTC.

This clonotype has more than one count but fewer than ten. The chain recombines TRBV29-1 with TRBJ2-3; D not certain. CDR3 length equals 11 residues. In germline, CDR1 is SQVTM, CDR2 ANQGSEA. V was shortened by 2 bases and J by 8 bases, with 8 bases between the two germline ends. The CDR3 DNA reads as TGCAGCGTTGAAAGGTGGGCTACGCAGTATTTT. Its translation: CSVERWATQYF.